One T cell receptor (beta chain) is described in this entry. This sample stems from a study of shared clonotypes between healthy human individuals. CDR1 is KGHSH, CDR2 LQKENI, per germline. The V end was cut by 6 bases, the J end by 3 bases, with 6 bases between. The CDR3 is 12 amino acids. Nashville, Tennessee was home to all donors, each a Caucasian adult. CD4+ cells yielded CD45RA+ naive and CD45RA-negative memory subsets. On sorted subsets, replicate PCRs used 150 to 250 ng DNA, or 27,000 or so T cell genomes. Assay used: immunoSEQ multiplex PCR; TCRdb lists only in-frame clones, some missing. The sample shows millions of clones, 85% to 95% of them seen only once.

The V call is TRBV18, the J call TRBJ2-1, with D unresolved. Specimen: naive CD4+ T cells sorted from blood. The subset here: CD45RA+ positively selected. This TCR derives from a man aged 18 to 29 in good health. The CDR3: CASSLDYNEQFF. For the CDR3, the DNA is TGTGCCAGCTCGCTAGACTACAATGAGCAGTTCTTC.